The clone carrying this TCR beta chain has ten or more counts. The antigen is not known. The CDR3 totals 16 residues. The germline gives CDR1 LGHNA, CDR2 YNFKEQ. Germline trimming cut 5 bases from V and 2 bases from J; bases unmatched to any gene: 7. This record comes from a study of response to subunit inactivated influenza vaccine. Study-wide points: Seasonal influenza vaccination, on each occasion, was suggested by the authors to recruit few new T cells.

TCRdb re-called the RT-PCR reads through MiXCR, storing one row per CDR3 protein. Among about 700,000 distinct CDR3 sequences listed, approximately 14% were seen once. The TCR originated in a man aged 45-65 years who received an inactivated influenza vaccine. The chain recombines TRBV4-2 with TRBJ2-7; TRBD2 agrees at 12 bases. The sequenced sample was PBMCs from blood, obtained roughly 12 days after vaccination. DNA of the CDR3: TGTGCCAGCAGCGCGCCGGGACTAGCGGGTCCCTACGAGCAGTACTTC. Protein: CASSAPGLAGPYEQYF.